This T cell receptor beta chain was identified during a study of OX40 agonist ivuxolimab in advanced cancers. V shed 4 bases, J shed 4 bases, and the junction held 12 bases outside the gene matches. In germline, CDR1 is LNHNV, CDR2 YYDKDF (reference sequence). The CDR3 is made up of 17 amino acids. Method: immunoSEQ multiplex PCR; TCRdb's copy keeps in-frame clones and lacks some. The sample has over 25,000 clones; around 86% are singletons. The sample was CD4+ or CD8+ T cells sorted from blood, taken in a trial of the OX40 agonist ivuxolimab. The sequence was obtained from an adult with an advanced solid tumor such as melanoma, head and neck, liver or kidney cancer. The rearrangement uses TRBV15 and TRBJ2-5, with TRBD1 matching over 10 bases. CDR3 protein: CATSNSPGQGFGETQYF. CDR3 in DNA: TGTGCCACCAGCAACTCACCGGGACAGGGGTTCGGAGAGACCCAGTACTTC.